This TCR beta chain was recovered during a study of early T cells in non-severe SARS-CoV-2 infection. Whole-study context: From unsorted whole blood, bulk RNA was sequenced, and the chains remained unpaired.

This clonotype turned up a few times. In the library, individual cDNA molecules carried attached unique molecular identifiers. Each CDR3 protein gets one entry after TCRdb re-called the 5' RACE reads with MiXCR. The sample holds roughly 34,000 distinct CDR3 sequences; less than 8.5% are singletons and the top ten take about 12%. CDR3 length: 16 amino acids. The chain joins TRBV21-1 to TRBJ2-5; the D call of TRBD1 is as the table states it, not checked on the DNA. TRBV21-1 is recorded as a pseudogene. The specimen comprised whole blood, sampled at baseline. The sequence was obtained from an adult who was a healthcare worker with PCR-confirmed SARS-CoV-2 infection or an uninfected control (not recorded which). CDR3 sequence: CASSKENRGLSETQYF. The DNA of the CDR3 is TGTGCCAGCAGCAAAGAAAACAGGGGGCTGTCAGAGACCCAGTACTTC.